A selection of T cell receptor beta chains follows, all from one sample in a study of T cell changes during pregnancy in multiple sclerosis. Repertoires were generated with immunoSEQ multiplex PCR, while TCRdb's copy carries only in-frame clones and drops some. The sample consists of 40,000 to 60,000 clones, under 95% of them appearing once. The specimen comprised CD8+ T cells from peripheral blood mononuclear cells, sampled before pregnancy. All receptors derive from a female donor with multiple sclerosis, enrolled in a pregnancy study. The CDR3 runs from the conserved cysteine through the conserved F or W. The D gene is left open where the match is weak. The size of a clone is reported for some rows only, either as once, few or many, or as a class for expanded clones.

J: TRBJ2-1; V: TRBV5-8; D: .; size: .; DNA: TGTGCCAGCAGCTTGGCAACTACCCTCCCTAACCGCAATGAGCAGTTCTTC; CDR3: CASSLATTLPNRNEQFF
J: TRBJ2-7; V: TRBV19; D: TRBD2; size: .; DNA: TGTGCCAGTAGGATCTCGAGCGGGGCATCCTACGAGCAGTACTTC; CDR3: CASRISSGASYEQYF
J: TRBJ1-2; V: TRBV4-3; D: TRBD1; size: .; DNA: TGCGCCAGCAGCCACACCTCACAGGGGGAATATGGCTACACCTTC; CDR3: CASSHTSQGEYGYTF
J: TRBJ1-1; V: TRBV15; D: TRBD1; size: .; DNA: TGTGCCACCAGCAGCCGGGACAGGGGGCATGAAGCTTTCTTT; CDR3: CATSSRDRGHEAFF
J: TRBJ1-2; V: TRBV6-1; D: .; size: once; DNA: TGTGCCAGCAGCCTGCGGGTGCGGAACTATGGCTACACCTTC; CDR3: CASSLRVRNYGYTF
J: TRBJ2-2; V: TRBV9; D: TRBD2; size: .; DNA: TGTGCCAGCAGCGCTAGCGGGCAAACCGGGGAGCTGTTTTTT; CDR3: CASSASGQTGELFF
J: TRBJ1-2; V: TRBV6-1; D: .; size: once; DNA: TGTGCCAGCAGTGAAAGAGCGAGGTCGATGAAAGCAATCTCTAACTATGGCTACACCTTC; CDR3: CASSERARSMKAISNYGYTF
J: TRBJ2-1; V: TRBV4-3; D: .; size: .; DNA: TGCGCCAGCAGCCAAGATACGGCTCAGGGGAAGTTCTTC; CDR3: CASSQDTAQGKFF
J: TRBJ2-3; V: TRBV6-5; D: .; size: .; DNA: TGTGCCAGCAGTTACTCGATAGCGGAGGTTCCAGATACGCAGTATTTT; CDR3: CASSYSIAEVPDTQYF
J: TRBJ2-1; V: TRBV7-7; D: TRBD2; size: once; DNA: TGTGCCAGCAGCTTAGGCCCTAGCGGGAGGAATGAGCAGTTCTTC; CDR3: CASSLGPSGRNEQFF
J: TRBJ2-4; V: TRBV29-1; D: .; size: .; DNA: TGCAGCGTTGAGTCGGGGAGCAACATTCAGTACTTC; CDR3: CSVESGSNIQYF
J: TRBJ1-3; V: TRBV4-2; D: .; size: .; DNA: TGTGCCAGCAGCCAAGATTTAGGGGGTGCTGGAAACACCATATATTTT; CDR3: CASSQDLGGAGNTIYF
J: TRBJ2-7; V: TRBV6-1; D: .; size: .; DNA: TGTGCCAGCAGATCGGGGGACTCCTACGAGCAGTACTTC; CDR3: CASRSGDSYEQYF
J: TRBJ2-7; V: TRBV9; D: TRBD1; size: .; DNA: TGTGCCAGCAGCTTAGGGACAGGGCTCGAGCAGTACTTC; CDR3: CASSLGTGLEQYF
J: TRBJ1-5; V: TRBV6-6; D: .; size: .; DNA: TGTGCCAGCAGCCTAAATAGCAATCAGCCCCAGCATTTT; CDR3: CASSLNSNQPQHF
J: TRBJ2-7; V: TRBV5-4; D: .; size: once; DNA: TGTGCCAGCAGCTTGGAACGGGGGTCGTACGAGCAGTACTTC; CDR3: CASSLERGSYEQYF
J: TRBJ1-2; V: TRBV7-6; D: TRBD1; size: .; DNA: TGTGCCAGCAGCCCAGGGGGACAGGGGTCACCTAGTGGCTACACCTTC; CDR3: CASSPGGQGSPSGYTF
J: TRBJ2-1; V: TRBV5-1; D: TRBD2; size: .; DNA: TGCGCCAGCAGCTTGGAACTAGCGGGAACCTACAATGAGCAGTTCTTC; CDR3: CASSLELAGTYNEQFF
J: TRBJ2-1; V: TRBV13; D: .; size: .; DNA: TGTGCCAGCAGCTTTTCCCGGGACTACAATGAGCAGTTCTTC; CDR3: CASSFSRDYNEQFF
J: TRBJ2-7; V: TRBV2; D: .; size: .; DNA: TGTGCCAGCAGTGAAGTTCTCAGGGTAGGATCCTACGAGCAGTACTTC; CDR3: CASSEVLRVGSYEQYF
J: TRBJ2-1; V: TRBV19; D: .; size: .; DNA: TGTGCCAGTAGCTGGGACTCGAGCTCCTACAATGAGCAGTTCTTC; CDR3: CASSWDSSSYNEQFF
J: TRBJ2-1; V: TRBV30; D: TRBD2; size: .; DNA: TGTGCCTGGAGTGTATCCCCGGCGGGAGAGGGGTTCTTC; CDR3: CAWSVSPAGEGFF
J: TRBJ1-3; V: TRBV27; D: TRBD1; size: once; DNA: TGTGCCAGCAGACAAGGACAGGGTGGAAACACCATATATTTT; CDR3: CASRQGQGGNTIYF
J: TRBJ2-2; V: TRBV7-8; D: .; size: .; DNA: TGTGCCAGCAGGGTTCGGGCCGGGGAGCTGTTTTTT; CDR3: CASRVRAGELFF
J: TRBJ2-1; V: TRBV27; D: TRBD1; size: .; DNA: TGTGCCAGCAGTTTTAACCGACAGGGGGCGTACAATGAGCAGTTCTTC; CDR3: CASSFNRQGAYNEQFF
J: TRBJ2-2; V: TRBV5-1; D: .; size: .; DNA: TGCGCCAGCAGCTCAGGGGACACTAACACCGGGGAGCTGTTTTTT; CDR3: CASSSGDTNTGELFF
J: TRBJ2-7; V: TRBV7-7; D: TRBD2; size: medium-sized; DNA: TGTGCCAGCAGCCTCGGACTAGCGGGATACTACGAGCAGTACTTC; CDR3: CASSLGLAGYYEQYF
J: TRBJ1-1; V: TRBV29-1; D: .; size: .; DNA: TGCAGCGTTGAGGGGGAAACAGGGCCTGAAGCTTTCTTT; CDR3: CSVEGETGPEAFF
J: TRBJ2-1; V: TRBV19; D: .; size: .; DNA: TGTGCCACCTCAAGGTGGCTAGCGCAGAGCTCCTACAATGAGCAGTTCTTC; CDR3: CATSRWLAQSSYNEQFF
J: TRBJ2-1; V: TRBV27; D: TRBD2; size: .; DNA: TGTGCCAGCAGTTTTCCCGGGACTAGCGGGACCTACAATGAGCAGTTCTTC; CDR3: CASSFPGTSGTYNEQFF
J: TRBJ2-7; V: TRBV27; D: .; size: .; DNA: TGTGCCAGCAGTATTAGCGGAAGCTACGAGCAGTACTTC; CDR3: CASSISGSYEQYF
J: TRBJ2-1; V: TRBV18; D: TRBD2; size: .; DNA: TGTGCCAGCTCCCCTCTATCACTAGCGGCCCCAGGAGAGCAGTTCTTC; CDR3: CASSPLSLAAPGEQFF
J: TRBJ2-5; V: TRBV2; D: .; size: .; DNA: TGTGCCAGCAGTGGGGACTTGTGGGGAGAGACCCAGTACTTC; CDR3: CASSGDLWGETQYF
J: TRBJ2-1; V: TRBV6-6; D: .; size: .; DNA: TGTGCCAGCAGTTACGAGACTATTTTCAATGAGCAGTTCTTC; CDR3: CASSYETIFNEQFF
J: TRBJ1-1; V: TRBV5-1; D: TRBD1; size: .; DNA: TGCGCCAGCAGCTTGGCCGGGACAGTTGAAGCTTTCTTT; CDR3: CASSLAGTVEAFF
J: TRBJ1-5; V: TRBV7-2; D: TRBD1; size: .; DNA: TGTGCCAGCAGCTCGGGACAGGGGACTAGCAATCAGCCCCAGCATTTT; CDR3: CASSSGQGTSNQPQHF
J: TRBJ1-2; V: TRBV7-9; D: .; size: once; DNA: TGTGCCAGCAGCTTATCCGATGGCTACACCTTC; CDR3: CASSLSDGYTF
J: TRBJ1-2; V: TRBV30; D: TRBD1; size: .; DNA: TGTGCCTGGAGTGTCTTAGCCGGGACAGGGCCCGTCACCTTC; CDR3: CAWSVLAGTGPVTF
J: TRBJ2-3; V: TRBV27; D: .; size: .; DNA: TGTGCCAGCACTAGCACAGATACGCAGTATTTT; CDR3: CASTSTDTQYF
J: TRBJ2-7; V: TRBV15; D: TRBD1; size: .; DNA: TGTGCCACCAGCAGAGACCAGGGGGTATCTGCTGAGCAGTACTTC; CDR3: CATSRDQGVSAEQYF
J: TRBJ1-2; V: TRBV9; D: .; size: .; DNA: TGTGCCAGCAGCTTAGGGACACAACCGGGCTACACCTTC; CDR3: CASSLGTQPGYTF
J: TRBJ1-1; V: TRBV5-4; D: .; size: few; DNA: TGTGCCAGCAGCACACAGGGAGACACTGAAGCTTTCTTT; CDR3: CASSTQGDTEAFF
J: TRBJ2-3; V: TRBV9; D: .; size: .; DNA: TGTGCCAGCAGCGTAACGGCGGTAGCGTCCCCGGATACGCAGTATTTT; CDR3: CASSVTAVASPDTQYF
J: TRBJ1-5; V: TRBV27; D: TRBD1; size: .; DNA: TGTGCCAGCAGTTCGACAGGGTACAGTTGGCATTTT; CDR3: CASSSTGYSWHF
J: TRBJ2-2; V: TRBV7-3; D: .; size: .; DNA: TGTGCCAGCAGCGTTACCTCGGGGGTGGGGCTCCTTAACACCGGGGAGCTGTTTTTT; CDR3: CASSVTSGVGLLNTGELFF